These T cell receptor beta chains were read from a single sample in a study of CD8 T cells in Susac syndrome. Each CDR3 protein is one row after TCRdb ran MiXCR on the immunoSEQ multiplex PCR reads. Here the sample spans tens of thousands of distinct CDR3 sequences, approximately 92% being singletons. What was sequenced was CD8+ T cells from PBMCs. Receptors were obtained from a human donor in good health. Both conserved end residues are part of each CDR3. The D gene is left open where the match is weak. Clone size appears in some rows only: once, few, many, or a class for an expanded clone.

- TRBJ2-3 TRBV10-3 - 14 CAITGDGHTDTQYF TGTGCCATCACCGGGGACGGACACACAGATACGCAGTATTTT
TRBD2 TRBJ2-3 TRBV7-2 - 15 CASSLGGGTGDTQYF TGTGCCAGCAGCTTAGGCGGGGGGACCGGTGATACGCAGTATTTT
TRBD2 TRBJ2-3 TRBV5-6 - 15 CASSLASGALDTQYF TGTGCCAGCAGCTTGGCTAGCGGGGCTCTGGATACGCAGTATTTT
- TRBJ1-1 TRBV5-1 - 14 CASSLTGLNTEAFF TGCGCCAGCAGCTTGACGGGGTTGAACACTGAAGCTTTCTTT
TRBD2 TRBJ2-3 TRBV28 - 17 CASSFATSGGPRDTQYF TGTGCCAGCAGTTTTGCCACTAGCGGGGGCCCCAGGGATACGCAGTATTTT
- TRBJ2-7 TRBV29-1 - 13 CSVEQGEAYEQYF TGCAGCGTTGAGCAGGGGGAGGCCTACGAGCAGTACTTC
- TRBJ2-3 TRBV6-4 - 14 CASSEKGSTDTQYF TGTGCCAGCAGTGAAAAGGGCAGCACAGATACGCAGTATTTT
- TRBJ2-5 TRBV5-1 - 14 CASSLADSQETQYF TGCGCCAGCAGCTTGGCGGACAGCCAAGAGACCCAGTACTTC
TRBD1 TRBJ1-4 TRBV4-1 - 19 CASSQAPGQGASTNEKLFF TGCGCCAGCAGCCAGGCTCCGGGACAGGGGGCTTCAACTAATGAAAAACTGTTTTTT
- TRBJ1-2 TRBV16 - 13 CASSHSAVPGYTF TGTGCCAGCAGCCATTCGGCCGTACCGGGCTACACCTTC
TRBD1 TRBJ2-7 TRBV10-3 few 12 CAISRTGNEQYF TGTGCCATCAGTAGGACAGGGAACGAGCAGTACTTC
- TRBJ2-1 TRBV29-1 - 11 CSVCPGNEQFF TGCAGCGTTTGCCCGGGAAATGAGCAGTTCTTC
- TRBJ2-1 TRBV29-1 - 14 CSVEDAGGSNEQFF TGCAGCGTTGAAGATGCAGGGGGGTCCAATGAGCAGTTCTTC
- TRBJ2-1 TRBV7-9 - 11 CASSLDPEQFF TGTGCCAGCAGCTTGGACCCAGAGCAGTTCTTC
- TRBJ2-1 TRBV19 - 15 CASSMGDPSYNEQFF TGTGCCAGTAGTATGGGGGACCCGTCCTACAATGAGCAGTTCTTC
- TRBJ2-3 TRBV7-9 - 15 CASSLMRSPQDTQYF TGTGCCAGCAGCTTAATGCGTAGCCCTCAAGATACGCAGTATTTT
- TRBJ2-3 TRBV4-1 - 16 CASSQVAPDSTDTQYF TGCGCCAGCAGCCAAGTGGCGCCAGACAGCACAGATACGCAGTATTTT
- TRBJ2-1 TRBV28 - 11 CASSSEGEQFF TGTGCCAGCAGTTCGGAGGGCGAGCAGTTCTTC
TRBD2 TRBJ2-2 TRBV12-3/TRBV12-4 - 14 CASVSGGVPGELFF TGTGCCAGCGTTAGCGGGGGCGTTCCCGGGGAGCTGTTTTTT
- TRBJ2-5 TRBV2 - 15 CASRIVAPTQETQYF TGTGCCAGCAGAATTGTAGCCCCCACACAAGAGACCCAGTACTTC
- TRBJ2-2 TRBV19 - 15 CASTFDSFNTGELFF TGTGCCAGTACCTTTGACAGTTTTAACACCGGGGAGCTGTTTTTT
- TRBJ2-7 TRBV7-9 once 12 CASSQSGAEQYF TGTGCCAGCAGCCAATCAGGGGCCGAGCAGTACTTC
- TRBJ2-5 TRBV7-2 - 12 CASSRPSGTQYF TGTGCCAGCAGCCGCCCCAGCGGAACCCAGTACTTC
TRBD1 TRBJ2-1 TRBV3-1 - 18 CASSHVPGQGSSYNEQFF TGTGCCAGCAGCCACGTCCCGGGACAGGGGAGCTCCTACAATGAGCAGTTCTTC
- TRBJ1-5 TRBV9 - 14 CASSERGVNQPQHF TGTGCCAGCAGCGAGCGCGGAGTAAATCAGCCCCAGCATTTT
- TRBJ2-1 TRBV11-1 few 16 CASSQSTGGGYNEQFF TGTGCCAGCAGCCAAAGCACAGGCGGCGGGTACAATGAGCAGTTCTTC
TRBD2 TRBJ2-1 TRBV7-2 once 15 CASSPRAGVYNEQFF TGTGCCAGCAGCCCAAGAGCGGGGGTGTACAATGAGCAGTTCTTC
- TRBJ2-3 TRBV20-1 - 14 CSASRGQGTDTQYF TGCAGTGCTAGCCGGGGGCAGGGCACAGATACGCAGTATTTT
- TRBJ2-7 TRBV3-1 - 11 CASSQDYEQYF TGTGCCAGCAGCCAAGACTACGAGCAGTACTTC
- TRBJ2-4 TRBV7-2 - 15 CASSLEGPTKNIQYF TGTGCCAGCAGCTTAGAGGGTCCCACCAAAAACATTCAGTACTTC
- TRBJ1-5 TRBV12-5 - 14 CASGLTTTNQPQHF TGTGCTAGTGGTTTGACAACGACTAATCAGCCCCAGCATTTT
- TRBJ1-2 TRBV19 - 14 CASRGVSGNYGYTF TGTGCCAGTAGGGGGGTTTCGGGGAACTATGGCTACACCTTC
TRBD2 TRBJ2-3 TRBV11-2 - 15 CASSLGGGSTDTQYF TGTGCCAGCAGCTTGGGGGGGGGTAGCACAGATACGCAGTATTTT
TRBD1 TRBJ1-5 TRBV6-6 - 13 CASKRQGRQPQHF TGTGCCAGCAAGAGACAGGGCCGTCAGCCCCAGCATTTT
- TRBJ1-1 TRBV5-1 - 14 CASSLGYGSTEAFF TGCGCCAGCAGCTTGGGGTACGGATCCACTGAAGCTTTCTTT
- TRBJ1-5 TRBV20-1 - 12 CSGSGENQPQHF TGCAGTGGGTCGGGGGAAAATCAGCCCCAGCATTTT
- TRBJ1-1 TRBV27 - 11 CASSFGRGTFF -
- TRBJ1-2 TRBV12-5 - 14 CASGLGVTHYGYTF TGTGCTAGTGGTTTGGGGGTGACCCACTATGGCTACACCTTC
- TRBJ1-1 TRBV5-1 few 14 CASSLLTPSVEAFF TGCGCCAGCAGCTTATTAACCCCGAGCGTTGAAGCTTTCTTT
- TRBJ1-2 TRBV4-3 - 13 CASSQDVGNGYTF TGCGCCAGCAGCCAAGATGTGGGTAATGGCTACACCTTC
TRBD1 TRBJ1-5 TRBV15 once 17 CATSRDNGTESNQPQHF TGTGCCACCAGCAGAGATAATGGGACAGAGAGCAATCAGCCCCAGCATTTT
- TRBJ1-4 TRBV13 - 14 CASSLTGTSEELFF TGTGCCAGCAGCCTTACAGGGACTAGTGAGGAACTGTTTTTT
- TRBJ1-1 TRBV6-2/TRBV6-3 - 13 CASSYGGVSEAFF TGTGCCAGCAGTTACGGTGGGGTCTCTGAAGCTTTCTTT
- TRBJ2-3 TRBV12-3/TRBV12-4 - 12 CASSFGRDTQYF TGTGCCAGCAGTTTTGGGCGAGATACGCAGTATTTT
- TRBJ2-7 TRBV19 - 13 CASSPGPGYEQYF TGTGCCAGTAGCCCAGGACCTGGCTACGAGCAGTACTTC